Many counts were recorded for the clone carrying this T cell receptor (beta chain). The antigen remains undetermined. This entry belongs to a study of molecular identifiers for immune sequencing clone quantification. Study summary: Replicates involved a five-way split of RNA from around 20,000 or 100,000 naive CD8 cells, with sequencing of four.

TCRdb analysed the PCR reads with MiXCR anew, one entry per CDR3 protein. The table has roughly 71,000 distinct CDR3 sequences, around 18% seen once. Findings and limits, study-wide: Among effectors, clones above 20 RNA copies held over 97% of molecules; among naive cells, under 1%.

CD8+CD4-CCR7+CD45RA+ cells were sorted as naive CD8 T cells. CDR3 size: 16 residues. V gave up 8 bases and J gave up 5 bases; unmatched junction bases: 13. The TCR sequence derives from a human donor in good health. Some libraries in this study had Jurkat cell RNA spiked in. V usage is TRBV12-3 or TRBV12-4 and J usage is TRBJ1-5, with 9 bases matching TRBD1. The sample taken for sequencing was naive CD8+ T cells from blood, with Jurkat cell RNA spiked in. The sample's subset: FACS-sorted CD8+CD4-CCR7+CD45RA+ naive T cells. CDR3 DNA: TGTGCCAGCCAAAACTTTGCGGGACAGGGAGATCAGCCCCAGCATTTT. It codes for CASQNFAGQGDQPQHF.